These 2 T cell receptor beta chains were all obtained from the same sample, sequenced in a study of radiotherapy plus CTLA-4 blockade in lung cancer. Method: immunoSEQ multiplex PCR; TCRdb's copy keeps in-frame clones and lacks some. The profile shows about 54,000 clones, 65% to 80% of them singletons. The input for sequencing was peripheral blood, taken from a patient treated with radiotherapy plus ipilimumab. The source of these receptors is a human donor with non-small cell lung cancer who had a partial response to radiotherapy plus ipilimumab.

This clone was detected only a few times. The rearrangement joins TRBV5-4 to TRBJ1-2; D might be TRBD1 (6 bases). Trimming stripped 4 bases from V and 4 bases from J, with 20 bases between. Germline CDR1 is SGHNT and CDR2 is YYREEE (reference sequence). The CDR3 is made up of 16 amino acids. The CDR3 coding sequence is TGTGCCAGCAGCCCGGCCCCCCAGGGGCCTGGCTATGGCTACACCTTC. Its protein is CASSPAPQGPGYGYTF.

The CDR3 spells CASSFLPYGYTF. The CDR3, as DNA: TGTGCCAGTAGTTTCCTCCCTTATGGCTACACCTTC. The chain links TRBV19 to TRBJ1-2; D unresolved. The germline CDR1 and CDR2 sequences are LNHDA and SQIVND (reference sequence). V dropped 5 bases and J dropped 5 bases, with 9 bases sitting between them. CDR3 length: 12 residues.